A selection of T cell receptor beta chains follows, all from one sample in a study of T cells in Graves' hyperthyroidism and ophthalmopathy. TCRdb re-analysed the multiplex PCR reads in MiXCR, keeping a single row per CDR3 protein. Of about 640,000 distinct CDR3 sequences in the sample, less than 25% were seen once. Sequences were obtained from blood. The receptors derive from a man aged 25 to 40 with Graves' ophthalmopathy. Both conserved end residues are part of each CDR3. Each record gives: V gene, D gene, J gene, clone size, CDR3 length, CDR3 DNA, CDR3 protein. D genes are given only for firm matches. Size tells how often a clone was seen (once, few, many) or the class of an expanded clone, and some rows leave it out.

V: TRBV19; D: .; J: TRBJ1-5; size: .; length: 15; DNA: TGTGCCAGTAGGCGGAGGGGAAATAGCAATCAGCCCCAGCATTTT; CDR3: CASRRRGNSNQPQHF
V: TRBV6-1; D: TRBD2; J: TRBJ2-2; size: .; length: 19; DNA: TGTGCCAGCTATTTTCGGCAAGGGGCTAGGCTAGCGGGAGCCGGGGAGCTGTTTTTT; CDR3: CASYFRQGARLAGAGELFF
V: TRBV7-7; D: TRBD2; J: TRBJ2-2; size: .; length: 14; DNA: TGTGCTACCCAGCGGGAGTTCGACACCGGGGAGCTGTTTTTT; CDR3: CATQREFDTGELFF
V: TRBV20-1; D: .; J: TRBJ1-6; size: many; length: 16; DNA: TGCAGTGCTACACCCGGTTTACAGGGTGGTAATTCACCCCTCCACTTT; CDR3: CSATPGLQGGNSPLHF
V: TRBV2; D: .; J: TRBJ1-2; size: many; length: 13; DNA: TGTGCCAGCAGTCCTGGGAGCATATATGGCTACACCTTC; CDR3: CASSPGSIYGYTF
V: TRBV29-1; D: TRBD1; J: TRBJ1-2; size: few; length: 13; DNA: TGCAGCGTCCTGACAGGGAGGGGTTATGGCTACACCTTC; CDR3: CSVLTGRGYGYTF
V: TRBV3-1; D: .; J: TRBJ2-3; size: many; length: 15; DNA: TGTGCCAGCAGCCAAGAAGGGGCAAGCACAGATACGCAGTATTTT; CDR3: CASSQEGASTDTQYF
V: TRBV10-2; D: TRBD1; J: TRBJ1-1; size: .; length: 15; DNA: TGCGCCGGTGAAGGGGGCAGCGATAGGAGGACTGAAGCTTTCTTT; CDR3: CAGEGGSDRRTEAFF
V: TRBV30; D: TRBD1; J: TRBJ2-7; size: .; length: 12; DNA: TGTGCAACACAGGGGCCCGTGGGAGAGCAGTACTTC; CDR3: CATQGPVGEQYF
V: TRBV4-2; D: TRBD2; J: TRBJ2-1; size: few; length: 16; DNA: TGTGCCAGCAGCCCCATGACTAGCGGGTACTACAATGAGCAGTTCTTC; CDR3: CASSPMTSGYYNEQFF
V: TRBV20-1; D: TRBD2; J: TRBJ2-3; size: .; length: 16; DNA: TGCAGTGCTAAGGACGGTAGCGGGAACCTAGGGGATACGCAGTATTTT; CDR3: CSAKDGSGNLGDTQYF
V: TRBV6-1; D: TRBD1; J: TRBJ1-6; size: few; length: 13; DNA: TGTGCCAGCAGAGGGACAGGGGGTTCACCCCTCCACTTT; CDR3: CASRGTGGSPLHF
V: TRBV5-1; D: TRBD2; J: TRBJ2-5; size: .; length: 15; DNA: TGCGCCAGCAGCTTATGGGGAGGGGAAGAAGAGACCCAGTACTTC; CDR3: CASSLWGGEEETQYF
V: TRBV5-1; D: .; J: TRBJ2-1; size: .; length: 11; DNA: TGCGCCAGCAACGATAGGTATGAGCAGTTCTTC; CDR3: CASNDRYEQFF
V: TRBV10-3; D: TRBD2; J: TRBJ2-3; size: few; length: 15; DNA: TGTGCCATCAGAGGGGGACTAGCCCCCGTAGATACGCAGTATTTT; CDR3: CAIRGGLAPVDTQYF
V: TRBV6-1; D: .; J: TRBJ2-7; size: .; length: 12; DNA: TGTGCCAGCAGGGTAGGGTCAGGCGAGCAGTACTTC; CDR3: CASRVGSGEQYF
V: TRBV15; D: TRBD2; J: TRBJ2-7; size: .; length: 15; DNA: TGTGCCACCAGCGAGGGACTAGCGGGAACTTACGAGCAGTACTTC; CDR3: CATSEGLAGTYEQYF
V: TRBV7-6; D: .; J: TRBJ2-2; size: few; length: 14; DNA: TGTGCCAGCAGACCGCCCGACAACACCGGGGAGCTGTTTTTT; CDR3: CASRPPDNTGELFF
V: TRBV6-6; D: TRBD1; J: TRBJ1-6; size: many; length: 17; DNA: TGTGCCAGCAGTTACACGTACCGGGACAGATCTTCTTCACCCCTCCACTTT; CDR3: CASSYTYRDRSSSPLHF
V: TRBV20-1; D: .; J: TRBJ2-7; size: many; length: 12; DNA: TGCAGTGCTAGAGAGAGTTTCTACGAGCAGTACTTC; CDR3: CSARESFYEQYF
V: TRBV20-1; D: .; J: TRBJ1-5; size: few; length: 14; DNA: TGCAGTGCTAGCGGGGCCCAGCGTCCTCAGCCCCAGCATTTT; CDR3: CSASGAQRPQPQHF
V: TRBV18; D: .; J: TRBJ1-1; size: .; length: 13; DNA: TGTGCCAGCTACGGACAGAAGAACACTGAAGCTTTCTTT; CDR3: CASYGQKNTEAFF
V: TRBV7-9; D: .; J: TRBJ2-3; size: .; length: 14; DNA: TGTGCCAGCAGTCGACAGTCTAGCACAGATACGCAGTATTTT; CDR3: CASSRQSSTDTQYF
V: TRBV12-3/TRBV12-4; D: TRBD1; J: TRBJ1-3; size: few; length: 15; DNA: TGTGCCAGCAGTCGTACAGGGGCCTCTGGAAACACCATATATTTT; CDR3: CASSRTGASGNTIYF
V: TRBV11-1; D: TRBD2; J: TRBJ2-2; size: many; length: 16; DNA: TGTGCCAGCAGAAATGGACTAGCGGGAAACACCGGGGAGCTGTTTTTT; CDR3: CASRNGLAGNTGELFF
V: TRBV28; D: TRBD1; J: TRBJ1-2; size: .; length: 15; DNA: TGTGCCAGCAGTATAGGGACAGGGGGGTACTATGGCTACACCTTC; CDR3: CASSIGTGGYYGYTF
V: TRBV20-1; D: .; J: TRBJ1-2; size: few; length: 12; DNA: TGCAGTGCCGCCCATGCTAACTATGGCTACACCTTC; CDR3: CSAAHANYGYTF
V: TRBV7-9; D: .; J: TRBJ2-1; size: .; length: 15; DNA: TGTGCCAGCAGCTCCCCCAGTGGGACAACCAATGAGCAGTTCTTC; CDR3: CASSSPSGTTNEQFF
V: TRBV28; D: .; J: TRBJ2-7; size: .; length: 14; DNA: TGTGCCAGCAGTTCCCCCATCCAGAGCTACGAGCAGTACTTC; CDR3: CASSSPIQSYEQYF
V: TRBV12-3/TRBV12-4; D: .; J: TRBJ2-1; size: .; length: 12; DNA: TGTGCCAGCAAGGGGCAAACCCCCGAGCAGTTCTTC; CDR3: CASKGQTPEQFF
V: TRBV4-1; D: .; J: TRBJ1-5; size: .; length: 14; DNA: TGCGCCAGCAGTCAAGCCCGGATGAATCAGCCCCAGCATTTT; CDR3: CASSQARMNQPQHF
V: TRBV28; D: .; J: TRBJ1-2; size: .; length: 13; DNA: TGTGCCGTGGTGGGGGCCGCTAACTATGGCTACACCTTC; CDR3: CAVVGAANYGYTF
V: TRBV7-9; D: TRBD1; J: TRBJ2-3; size: .; length: 15; DNA: TGTGCCAGCAGCTTCGGGACAGCTAGCACAGATACGCAGTATTTT; CDR3: CASSFGTASTDTQYF
V: TRBV6-2/TRBV6-3; D: .; J: TRBJ1-6; size: .; length: 14; DNA: TGTGCTGGGGGACTGAGCTCCTATAATTCACCCCTCCACTTT; CDR3: CAGGLSSYNSPLHF